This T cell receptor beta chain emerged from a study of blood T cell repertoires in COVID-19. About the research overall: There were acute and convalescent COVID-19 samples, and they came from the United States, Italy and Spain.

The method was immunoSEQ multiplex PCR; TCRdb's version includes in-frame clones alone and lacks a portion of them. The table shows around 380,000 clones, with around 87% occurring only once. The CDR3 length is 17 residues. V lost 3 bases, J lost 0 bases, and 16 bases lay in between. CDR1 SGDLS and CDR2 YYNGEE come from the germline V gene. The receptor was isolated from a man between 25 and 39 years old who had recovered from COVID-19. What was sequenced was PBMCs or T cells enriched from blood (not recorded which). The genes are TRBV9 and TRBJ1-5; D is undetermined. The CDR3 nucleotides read TGTGCCAGCAGCGCCCGGGTCTTCGCCCCTAGCAATCAGCCCCAGCATTTT. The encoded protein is CASSARVFAPSNQPQHF.